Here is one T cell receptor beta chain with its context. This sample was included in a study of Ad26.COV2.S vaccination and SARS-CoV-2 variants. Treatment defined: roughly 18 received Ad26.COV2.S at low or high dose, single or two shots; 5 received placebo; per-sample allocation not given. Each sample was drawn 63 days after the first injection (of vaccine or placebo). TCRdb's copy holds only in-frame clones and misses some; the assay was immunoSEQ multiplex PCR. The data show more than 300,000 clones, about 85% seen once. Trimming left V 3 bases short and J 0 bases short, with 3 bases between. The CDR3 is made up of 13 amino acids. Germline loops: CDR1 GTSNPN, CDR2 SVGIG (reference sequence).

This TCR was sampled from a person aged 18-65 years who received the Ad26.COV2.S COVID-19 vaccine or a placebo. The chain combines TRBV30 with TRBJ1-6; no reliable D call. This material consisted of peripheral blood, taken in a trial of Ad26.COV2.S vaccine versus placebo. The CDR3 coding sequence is TGTGCCTGGAGCACCTCCTATAATTCACCCCTCCACTTT. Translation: CAWSTSYNSPLHF.